This T cell receptor beta chain appears in the sequencing data of a study of CD8 T cells in ankylosing spondylitis. Quantitative 5'-RACE with molecular barcodes produced the TCR beta libraries. One entry per CDR3 protein, called by TCRdb with MiXCR from the 5' RACE reads. This sample has about 100,000 distinct CDR3 sequences; roughly 8.3% occur once, and the top ten carry about a tenth. Germline CDR1 LGHNA, CDR2 YNFKEQ. The germline V and J ends were trimmed by 3 bases and 3 bases, with 18 bases remaining between them. The CDR3 length is 17 residues. In its sample, this clonotype was seen many times. The target antigen is unknown. Study-level points and caveats: CD8+ by phenotype, disease-linked clones were relatively rare in peripheral blood. For ankylosing spondylitis blood, a TCR beta motif of 8 or 9 highly homologous variants appeared characteristic. Disease-linked clones reportedly concentrated significantly in matched ankylosing spondylitis synovial fluid.

The source material was blood, either unsorted or a sorted T cell fraction (not recorded which). The chain couples TRBV4-2 to TRBJ2-4; either TRBD1 or TRBD2 may fit D (6 bases each). The source is a male donor with ankylosing spondylitis or in good health (not recorded which). CDR3 bases: TGTGCCAGCAGCCAGACCTTTATTGGGGGGCTCAAAAACATTCAGTACTTC. Protein sequence: CASSQTFIGGLKNIQYF.